This TCR beta chain was identified during a study of blood T cell repertoires in COVID-19 (dated by TCRdb to 2019 to 2021). The study in broad terms: The collaborator samples originated in the United States, Italy and Spain and spanned the acute and convalescent phases of COVID-19. The material from the prospective study consisted of cDNA or gDNA derived from T cells, B-cell-depleted T cells, or PBMCs. Deeply sampled blood TCRbeta repertoires from subjects exposed to, actively infected with, or recovered from COVID-19 were included in the dataset. The repertoires were released in a freely available public database intended as a resource for research on the immune response to SARS-CoV-2. The samples were drawn from two sources: the first 160 participants of the ongoing ImmuneRACE study, and 1,200 or so subjects contributed by 6 global collaborators. The sample metadata nearly always contained a de-identified subject ID, COVID-19 status, age in years and sex. Where available, HLA class I and class II types were taken from metadata supplied by the sample provider and were not determined by assay-based typing.

General findings and caveats noted by the study authors: The amount of clinical and demographic metadata varied by source and participant and was provided uncurated.

TCRbeta CDR3 regions were amplified from genomic DNA by means of the immunoSEQ Assay, a bias-controlled multiplex PCR. Per the source publication's procedure: The number of nucleated cells in each sample was estimated from the amplification of reference gene primers within the assay. Sequence reads were collapsed and filtered to measure the absolute abundance of every unique TCRbeta CDR3 rearrangement. For each sample, productive Simpson clonality was calculated as the square root of Simpson's diversity index over productive rearrangements. The clones in this table, taken by TCRdb from immuneACCESS, are in-frame only. Not every clone is retained; where verified, under half of the shortfall comes from an unresolved V gene, and the cause of the rest is unknown. V and J calls and clone size are as listed in that table; D and trimming were resolved from the DNA. In this sample the table shows 150,000 to 200,000 clones, about 89% of which occur a single time. About 0.8% of the sample rests with the top ten.

This clone occurred once. The antigen it binds to is not known. Base qualities are not provided; no much larger clone lies one nucleotide away. Per the germline V gene, SGHRS is the CDR1 and YFSETQ is the CDR2. V is clipped by 3 bases and J by 2 bases, and the sequence between their germline boundaries is 11 bases long. From cysteine to phenylalanine, the CDR3 is 15 amino acids long. Just the 45-base CDR3 DNA is kept, in frame starting at base 1. Participants in the prospective study were aged roughly 18 to 100 years, lived in approximately 26 United States geographic areas, and enrolled through a virtual design. Cohort assignment in the prospective study relied on participant-reported clinical history from a screening survey and a study questionnaire. Recovered participants in ImmuneRACE Cohort 3 were defined as having two consecutive negative NP/OP PCR tests, clearance from a healthcare professional, or resolution of symptoms. Each participant in the prospective study had whole blood, serum and a nasopharyngeal or oropharyngeal swab collected by mobile phlebotomists. Participants in the prospective study had the option to provide additional blood draws and questionnaires over a roughly two-month period. Before DNA extraction, blood samples from the prospective study were shipped at room temperature or frozen.

The clonotype originates from a woman younger than 30 who had recovered from COVID-19. Sequenced: PBMCs or T cells enriched from blood (not recorded which). The chain links TRBV5-1 with TRBJ2-2, and TRBD2 may be the D gene, going by 5 matching bases. The CDR3 sequence is CASSYLAPNTGELFF. The DNA reads TGCGCCAGCAGCTATCTAGCACCTAACACCGGGGAGCTGTTTTTT. Reference TRBV5-1 and TRBJ2-2 proteins supply the regions before and after the CDR3; the full variable domain is: KAGVTQTPRYLIKTRGQQVTLSCSPISGHRSVSWYQQTPGQGLQFLFEYFSETQRNKGNFPGRFSGRQFSNSRSEMNVSTLELGDSALYLCASSYLAPNTGELFFGEGSRLTVL.